The source of this TCR beta chain is a study of blood T cell repertoires in COVID-19. Overall study context: There were acute and convalescent COVID-19 samples, and they came from the United States, Italy and Spain. Sources were T cells, B-cell-depleted T cells, or PBMCs; the material itself was cDNA or gDNA.

Authors' processing steps: Amplification with reference gene primers provided the estimates of nucleated cell counts. Clones were sequenced by immunoSEQ multiplex PCR, and TCRdb holds only the in-frame ones, with some missing. V, J and clone size derive from that table, while D and trimming were established from the DNA sequence. Seen here are more than 70,000 clones, approximately 86% observed once, and the top ten hold around 20%. The V end lost 1 base, the J end lost 3 bases, and 9 bases lay between the germline ends. The CDR3 length is 15 residues. In germline, CDR1 is SGHTA, CDR2 FQGNSA. This sequence was found in a woman aged 80 or over with acute or convalescent COVID-19. The sample taken for sequencing was peripheral blood. The J gene is TRBJ1-4, the V gene TRBV7-2; possibly TRBD1 for D (5 bases). The CDR3 loop reads CASSLGGVANEKLFF. In nucleotides, the CDR3 is TGTGCCAGCAGCTTAGGGGGGGTAGCTAATGAAAAACTGTTTTTT.